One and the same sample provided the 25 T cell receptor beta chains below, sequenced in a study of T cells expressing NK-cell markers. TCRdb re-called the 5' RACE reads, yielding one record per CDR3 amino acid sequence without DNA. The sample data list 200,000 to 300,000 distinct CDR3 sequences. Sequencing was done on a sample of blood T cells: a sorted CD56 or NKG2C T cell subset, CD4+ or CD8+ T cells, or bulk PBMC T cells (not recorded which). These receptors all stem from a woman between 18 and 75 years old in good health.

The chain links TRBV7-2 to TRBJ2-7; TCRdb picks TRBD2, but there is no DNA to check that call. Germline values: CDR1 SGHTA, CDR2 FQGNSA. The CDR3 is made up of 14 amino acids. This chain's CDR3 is CASTGGFSSYEQYF.

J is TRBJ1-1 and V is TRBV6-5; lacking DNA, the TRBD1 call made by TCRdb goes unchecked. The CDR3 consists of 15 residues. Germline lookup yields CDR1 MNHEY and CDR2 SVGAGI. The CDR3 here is CASSYIRGGDTEAFF.

This CDR3 is CASSPNRDRIEKLFF. The chain joins TRBV12-3 or TRBV12-4 to TRBJ1-4; TCRdb calls TRBD1, which cannot be checked without DNA. This CDR3 region has 15 residues.

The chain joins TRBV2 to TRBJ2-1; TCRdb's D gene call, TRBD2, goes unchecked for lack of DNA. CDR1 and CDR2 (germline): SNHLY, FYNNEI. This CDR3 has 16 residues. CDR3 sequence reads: CANRRGLAGGYNEQFF.

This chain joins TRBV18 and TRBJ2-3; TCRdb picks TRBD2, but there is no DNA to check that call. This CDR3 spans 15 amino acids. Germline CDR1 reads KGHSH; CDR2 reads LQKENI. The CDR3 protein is CASSPPLAGSDTQYF. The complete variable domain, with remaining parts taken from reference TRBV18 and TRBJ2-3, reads NAGVMQNPRHLVRRRGQEARLRCSPMKGHSHVYWYRQLPEEGLKFMVYLQKENIIDESGMPKERFSAEFPKEGPSILRIQQVVRGDSAAYFCASSPPLAGSDTQYFGPGTRLTVL.

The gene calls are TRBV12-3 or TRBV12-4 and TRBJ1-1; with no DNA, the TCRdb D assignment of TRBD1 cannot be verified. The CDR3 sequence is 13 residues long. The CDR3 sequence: CATVRGQGTEAFF.

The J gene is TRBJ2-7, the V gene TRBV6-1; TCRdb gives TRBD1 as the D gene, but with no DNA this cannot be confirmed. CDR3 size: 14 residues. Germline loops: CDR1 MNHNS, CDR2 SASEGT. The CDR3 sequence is CASSRRDTSYEQYF.

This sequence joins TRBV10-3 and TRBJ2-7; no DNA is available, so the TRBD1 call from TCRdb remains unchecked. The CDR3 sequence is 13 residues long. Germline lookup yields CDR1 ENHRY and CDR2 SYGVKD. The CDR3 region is CAISGTGKYEQYF.

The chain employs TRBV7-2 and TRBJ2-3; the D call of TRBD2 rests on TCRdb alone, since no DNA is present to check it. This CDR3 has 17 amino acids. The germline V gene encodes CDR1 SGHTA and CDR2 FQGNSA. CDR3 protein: CASSLGLAGGRTDTQYF.

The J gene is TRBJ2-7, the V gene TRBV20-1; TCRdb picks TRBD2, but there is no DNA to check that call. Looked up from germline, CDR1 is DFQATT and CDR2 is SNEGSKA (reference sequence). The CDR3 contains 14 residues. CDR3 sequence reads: CSATRLAGRDEQYF.

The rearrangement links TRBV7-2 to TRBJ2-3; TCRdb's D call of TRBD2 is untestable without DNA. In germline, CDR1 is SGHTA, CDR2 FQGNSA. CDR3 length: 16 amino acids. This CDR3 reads CASSSNRGGPTDTQYF.

CDR3: CASSGGVVNTEAFF. The chain recombines TRBV18 with TRBJ1-1; TCRdb gives TRBD1 as the D gene, but with no DNA this cannot be confirmed. Looked up from germline, CDR1 is KGHSH and CDR2 is LQKENI. The CDR3 sequence is 14 residues long.

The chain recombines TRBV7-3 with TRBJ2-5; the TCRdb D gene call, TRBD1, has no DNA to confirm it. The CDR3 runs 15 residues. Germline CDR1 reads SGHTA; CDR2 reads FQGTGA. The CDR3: CASSLEKGREETQYF.

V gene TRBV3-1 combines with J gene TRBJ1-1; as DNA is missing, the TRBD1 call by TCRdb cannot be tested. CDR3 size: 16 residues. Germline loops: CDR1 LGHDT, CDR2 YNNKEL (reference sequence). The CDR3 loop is CASSHTAGSEGTEAFF.

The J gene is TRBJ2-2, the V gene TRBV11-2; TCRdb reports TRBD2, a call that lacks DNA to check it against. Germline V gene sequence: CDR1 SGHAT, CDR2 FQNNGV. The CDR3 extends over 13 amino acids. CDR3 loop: CASKRSGTGELFF.

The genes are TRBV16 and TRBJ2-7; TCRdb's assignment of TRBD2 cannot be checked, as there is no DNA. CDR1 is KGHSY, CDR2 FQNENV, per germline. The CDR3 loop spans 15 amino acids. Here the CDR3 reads CASSQLEASSYEQYF.

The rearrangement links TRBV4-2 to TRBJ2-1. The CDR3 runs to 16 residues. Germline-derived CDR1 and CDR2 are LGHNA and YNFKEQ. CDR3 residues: CASSQDVGSSYNEQFF.

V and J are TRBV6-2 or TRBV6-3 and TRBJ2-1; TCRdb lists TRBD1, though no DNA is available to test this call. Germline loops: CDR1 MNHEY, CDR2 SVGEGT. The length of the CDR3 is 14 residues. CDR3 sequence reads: CASSTDWPPPVQFF.

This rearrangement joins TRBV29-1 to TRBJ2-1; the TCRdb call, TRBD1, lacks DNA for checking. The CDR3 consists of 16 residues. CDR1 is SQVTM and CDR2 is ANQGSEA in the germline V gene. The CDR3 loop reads CSVEKQGGKRYNEQFF.

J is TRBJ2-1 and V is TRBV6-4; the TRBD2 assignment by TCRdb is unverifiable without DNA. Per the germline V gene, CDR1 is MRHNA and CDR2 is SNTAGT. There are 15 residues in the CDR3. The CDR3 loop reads CASSVGEGESNEQFF.

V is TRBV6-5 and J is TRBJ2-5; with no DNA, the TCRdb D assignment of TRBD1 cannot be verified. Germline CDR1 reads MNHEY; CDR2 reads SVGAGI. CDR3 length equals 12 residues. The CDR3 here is CASSRGRETQYF.

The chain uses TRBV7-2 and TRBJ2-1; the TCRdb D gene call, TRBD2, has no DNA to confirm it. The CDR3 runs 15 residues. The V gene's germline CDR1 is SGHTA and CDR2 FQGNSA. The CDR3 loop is CASSRTGTNENEQFF.

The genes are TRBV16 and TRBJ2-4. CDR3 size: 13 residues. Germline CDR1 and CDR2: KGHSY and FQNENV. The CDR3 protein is CASSSLAKNIQYF.

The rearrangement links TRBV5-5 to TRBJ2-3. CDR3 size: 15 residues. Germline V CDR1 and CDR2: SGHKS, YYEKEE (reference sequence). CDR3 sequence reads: CASAMVLTSTDTQYF.

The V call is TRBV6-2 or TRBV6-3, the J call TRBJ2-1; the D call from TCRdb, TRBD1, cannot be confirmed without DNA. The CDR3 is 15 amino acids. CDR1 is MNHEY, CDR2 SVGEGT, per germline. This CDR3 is CAAPGGLSSYNEQFF.